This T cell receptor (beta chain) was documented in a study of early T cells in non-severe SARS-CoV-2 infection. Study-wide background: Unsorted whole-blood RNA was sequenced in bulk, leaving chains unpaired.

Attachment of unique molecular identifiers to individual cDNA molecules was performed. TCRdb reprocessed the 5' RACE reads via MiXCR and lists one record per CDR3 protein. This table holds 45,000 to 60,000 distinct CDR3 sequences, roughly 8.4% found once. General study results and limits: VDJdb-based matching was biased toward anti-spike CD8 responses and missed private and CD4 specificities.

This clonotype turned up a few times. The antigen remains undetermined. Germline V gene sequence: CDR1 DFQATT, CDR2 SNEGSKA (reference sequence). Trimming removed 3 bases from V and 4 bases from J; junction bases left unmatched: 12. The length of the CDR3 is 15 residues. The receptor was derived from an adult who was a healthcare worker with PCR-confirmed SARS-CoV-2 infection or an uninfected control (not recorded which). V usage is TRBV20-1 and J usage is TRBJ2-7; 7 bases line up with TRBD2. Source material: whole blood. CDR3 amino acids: CSASKPTGTKYEQYF. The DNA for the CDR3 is TGCAGTGCTAGTAAACCCACCGGGACTAAGTACGAGCAGTACTTC.